This TCR beta chain was sequenced in a study of T cell repertoires in cytomegalovirus infection. Study in general: Public TCR beta signatures provided an indication of both CMV infection and a matching HLA type.

CDR1 and CDR2 (germline): MNHGY, SAAAGT. V lost 7 bases, J lost 2 bases, and 14 bases lay in between. The CDR3 is 14 residues long. Study outcomes and limitations: HLA-C-restricted CMV clonotypes gave the most frequent clonotype in two of eight donors.

This clonotype was observed at least ten times. Its antigen is currently unknown. Each CDR3 protein is one row after TCRdb ran MiXCR on the reads. The sample lists tens of thousands of distinct CDR3 sequences; more than 3% were seen once. This TCR was sampled from a human donor in good health (CMV status not recorded). Some clones in this sample may be carry-over from other donors' samples. The V and J genes are TRBV6-8 and TRBJ1-1; no clear D. The sequenced sample was PBMCs. In DNA form, the CDR3 reads TGTGCCAGCATTAACACCGAAATAAACACTGAAGCTTTCTTT. Amino acids: CASINTEINTEAFF.